These T cell receptor beta chains were read from a single sample in a study of blood T cells in healthy people across ages. TCRdb re-called the 5' RACE reads with MiXCR, one entry per CDR3 protein. The sample includes around 1,000,000 distinct CDR3 sequences, about 25% of them seen just once. The same data also went into a second study, on T cells of mothers and their children.

The specimen sequenced was blood. The receptors were sampled from a girl aged 2-10 years in good health. The CDR3 runs from the conserved cysteine through the conserved F or W. A D gene is named only where the DNA matches it firmly. The size field is filled for only some rows; it gives once, few, many or a size class.

D	size	V	J	DNA	CDR3
.	few	TRBV28	TRBJ1-4	TGTGCCAGCAGTGGGGAGACAGATCCTAATGAAAAACTGTTTTTT	CASSGETDPNEKLFF
.	.	TRBV7-8	TRBJ2-5	TGTGCCACCAGGGTTTTACGCCAAGAGACCCAGTACTTC	CATRVLRQETQYF
.	.	TRBV6-5	TRBJ1-2	TGTGCCAGCAGTTACTACGGGGTCAGCTATGGCTACACCTTC	CASSYYGVSYGYTF
.	few	TRBV12-3/TRBV12-4	TRBJ2-5	TGTGCCAGTCTTGACTCCCTCCTACCTCCAGAGACCCAGTACTTC	CASLDSLLPPETQYF
.	.	TRBV15	TRBJ1-2	TGTGCCACCAGCAGAGTAAAACTGGGAGACTATGGCTACACCTTC	CATSRVKLGDYGYTF
TRBD1	few	TRBV29-1	TRBJ2-2	TGCAGCGTGCGGGGACAGGGGAATCACGGGGAGCTGTTTTTT	CSVRGQGNHGELFF
.	.	TRBV12-3/TRBV12-4	TRBJ2-5	TGTGCCAGCAGTTTATTGTCCGGCAGGGAGTTCTTC	CASSLLSGREFF
.	once	TRBV3-1	TRBJ2-5	TGTGCCGGCAGCCAACTTTCTCAAGAGACCCAGTACTTC	CAGSQLSQETQYF
.	.	TRBV4-3	TRBJ1-4	TGCGCCAGCAGCCAGGTAGTCGGAGGACCGACCTTAAAACTGTTTTTT	CASSQVVGGPTLKLFF
.	.	TRBV12-3/TRBV12-4	TRBJ2-4	TGTGCCAGCAGTTTCCAGATACTAGCCAAAAACATTCAGTACTTC	CASSFQILAKNIQYF
TRBD1	.	TRBV2	TRBJ1-4	TGTGCCAGCAGTTGGGGACAGACGTCCATTTTT	CASSWGQTSIF
.	.	TRBV12-3/TRBV12-4	TRBJ2-7	TGTGCCAGCAGTCGGGCCCGGGGTACCGAGCAGTACTTC	CASSRARGTEQYF
.	.	TRBV15	TRBJ1-1	TGTGCCACCAGCAGAGATCGAGCAGTAATGAACACTGAAGCTTTCTTT	CATSRDRAVMNTEAFF
TRBD2	few	TRBV20-1	TRBJ2-5	TGCAGTGCCACGGGACTAGCGTCAGAGACCCAGTACTTC	CSATGLASETQYF
.	few	TRBV3-1	TRBJ2-5	TGTGCCAGCAGCCAAAGAAGCGGCCAAGAGACCCAGTACTTC	CASSQRSGQETQYF
TRBD1	.	TRBV12-3/TRBV12-4	TRBJ1-2	TGTGCCAGCAGCGACGTAGGACAGGAGAACTATGGCTACACCTTC	CASSDVGQENYGYTF
TRBD2	few	TRBV6-2/TRBV6-3	TRBJ2-7	TGTGCCAGCAGTGCACTAGCGTACTACGAGCAGTACTTC	CASSALAYYEQYF
.	few	TRBV5-6	TRBJ1-2	TGTGCCAGCACGCATCTTGGGCCCGGAGCTAACTATGGCTACACCTTC	CASTHLGPGANYGYTF
TRBD2	few	TRBV12-3/TRBV12-4	TRBJ2-7	TGTGTCAGCAGTTTTAGCGGGGGGGCCGAGCAGTACTTC	CVSSFSGGAEQYF
.	.	TRBV20-1	TRBJ2-7	TGCAGTGCTAGAGTATGGCGGCAGTTCTCCTACGAGCAGTACTTC	CSARVWRQFSYEQYF
.	.	TRBV2	TRBJ2-5	TGTGCCAGAGCCCTCGGTCCTAAGAGACCCCAGTACTTC	CARALGPKRPQYF
.	.	TRBV29-1	TRBJ2-7	TGCAGCGTCGACGCTGGACAGAACTACGAGCAGTACTTC	CSVDAGQNYEQYF
.	few	TRBV11-2	TRBJ2-1	TGTGCCAGCAGAAACGCACGACAGACCTACAATGAGCAGTTCTTC	CASRNARQTYNEQFF
.	.	TRBV29-1	TRBJ1-2	TGCAGCGTTGTAGTCGGTTCTAACTATGGCTACACCTTC	CSVVVGSNYGYTF
TRBD1	.	TRBV4-3	TRBJ2-7	TGCGCCAGCAGCCGAGGACAGGGGAGACACGAGCAGTACTTC	CASSRGQGRHEQYF
.	.	TRBV7-2	TRBJ2-7	TGTGCCAGCAGCCCAGATGGGAGGTACGAGCAGTACTTC	CASSPDGRYEQYF
.	few	TRBV28	TRBJ1-1	TGTGCCAGCCCCCTGGGGCAACCGAACACTGAAGCTTTCTTT	CASPLGQPNTEAFF
TRBD2	.	TRBV4-1	TRBJ2-1	TGCGCCAGCAGCCGGAGACTAGCGGAAGACAATGAGCAGTTCTTC	CASSRRLAEDNEQFF
.	few	TRBV12-3/TRBV12-4	TRBJ2-4	TGTGCCAGCAGTTCCCCAGGGATCATAGCCAAAAACATTCAGTACTTC	CASSSPGIIAKNIQYF
.	few	TRBV4-1	TRBJ2-7	TGCGCCAGCAGCCAAGTTTTTGCTAGCGAGGGAGAGCAGTACTTC	CASSQVFASEGEQYF
.	.	TRBV7-2	TRBJ2-1	TGTGCCAGCAGCTTCAGGGGCTTGGGGGGGCTCCGCAATGAGCAGTTCTTC	CASSFRGLGGLRNEQFF
TRBD2	few	TRBV5-1	TRBJ2-6	TGCGCCAGCACCGCCTCCACTAGCGACGTCTCTGGGGCCAACGTCCTGACTTTC	CASTASTSDVSGANVLTF
.	few	TRBV12-3/TRBV12-4	TRBJ2-7	TGTGCCAGCAGTTACCCGGGGGCATATGAGCAGTACTTC	CASSYPGAYEQYF
.	few	TRBV29-1	TRBJ2-3	TGCAGCGTTCGCGGGGGCGGTACAGATACGCAGTATTTT	CSVRGGGTDTQYF
.	few	TRBV11-2	TRBJ2-3	TGTGCCAGCAGCTCAGAGGACCACACAGATACGCAGTATTTT	CASSSEDHTDTQYF
TRBD1	few	TRBV7-6	TRBJ2-1	TGTGCCAGCAGCTTAGGACAGGGTTTTAGCAATGAGCAGTTCTTC	CASSLGQGFSNEQFF
.	.	TRBV29-1	TRBJ2-3	TGCAGCGTTGAAGATCGAGACGTACGAGATACGCAGTATTTT	CSVEDRDVRDTQYF
TRBD1	few	TRBV7-3	TRBJ1-1	TGTGCCAGCAGCTTATGGGACAGGGTGTTCGAGAACACTGAAGCTTTCTTT	CASSLWDRVFENTEAFF
.	few	TRBV20-1	TRBJ2-5	TGCAGTGCTATAAGCTCTCAAGAGACCCAGTACTTC	CSAISSQETQYF
.	.	TRBV6-6	TRBJ2-3	TGTGCCAGCAGTTACAGGCACACCTCGAGCACAGATACGCAGTATTTT	CASSYRHTSSTDTQYF
.	.	TRBV7-9	TRBJ2-1	TGTGCCAGCAGCCTTCTTGGTCTTGCTGAGCAGTTCTTC	CASSLLGLAEQFF
.	few	TRBV15	TRBJ1-4	TGTGCCACCAGCATGTTAGACCGTACCCGCGGTGAAAAACTGTTTTTT	CATSMLDRTRGEKLFF
.	few	TRBV28	TRBJ2-5	TGTGCCAGCAGTCCCATAGGCGGGACTTTTCAGTACTTC	CASSPIGGTFQYF
.	.	TRBV6-1	TRBJ2-5	TGTGCCAGCAGTGAAGCGAACTTGGAGGAGACCCAGTACTTC	CASSEANLEETQYF
.	.	TRBV24-1	TRBJ2-5	TGTGCCACCAGTGATTTTAGTGGACAACAAGAGACCCAGTACTTC	CATSDFSGQQETQYF
.	few	TRBV7-9	TRBJ1-4	TGTGCCAGCAGCCCGACTCTTAATGAAAAACTGTTTTTT	CASSPTLNEKLFF
.	.	TRBV7-4	TRBJ2-4	TGTGCCAGCAGCTTAGGGCAGGTCCAAAGGCCCATTCAGTACTTC	CASSLGQVQRPIQYF
.	.	TRBV6-5	TRBJ1-2	TGTGCCAGCAGCCGACAGGTCAACAACTATGGCTACACCTTC	CASSRQVNNYGYTF
.	.	TRBV29-1	TRBJ2-1	TGCAGCGTGGAAGGAGGACTGAACAATGAGCAGTTCTTC	CSVEGGLNNEQFF
.	few	TRBV12-3/TRBV12-4	TRBJ1-1	TGTGCCAGCACCTTAGGATCCAGGGAGACTGAAGCTTTCTTT	CASTLGSRETEAFF
.	.	TRBV6-2/TRBV6-3	TRBJ2-7	TGTGCCAGCAGCGGCGGCGGACAGATCTACGAGCAGTACTTC	CASSGGGQIYEQYF
.	once	TRBV12-5	TRBJ1-1	TGTGCTAGTGGCTACTCGACGTTCCTCGCTGATGGGGCTTTCTTT	CASGYSTFLADGAFF
.	few	TRBV21-1	TRBJ1-4	TGTGCCAGCAGCAAAAGGCGACAGGGAGGAGAAAAACTGTTTTTT	CASSKRRQGGEKLFF
.	few	TRBV13	TRBJ2-5	TGTGCCAGCAGCCTAAGGGCCGGACAGCTAAGAAAACAAGAGACCCAGTACTTC	CASSLRAGQLRKQETQYF
TRBD2	.	TRBV15	TRBJ2-1	TGTGCCACCGCCCTAGCGGGAGGAGGGAGGCAGTTCTTC	CATALAGGGRQFF
.	.	TRBV11-3	TRBJ2-1	TGTGCCAGCAGCTTGGTCTCGGGTCACAATGAGCAGTTCTTC	CASSLVSGHNEQFF
.	few	TRBV28	TRBJ1-2	TGTGCCAGTCAACCGGGAGCCACTAACTATGGCTACACCTTC	CASQPGATNYGYTF
TRBD2	.	TRBV7-8	TRBJ2-1	TGTGCCAGCAGCTTACCAGCGGGAGGCCTTAATGAGCAGTTCTTC	CASSLPAGGLNEQFF
.	few	TRBV27	TRBJ1-2	TGTGCCAGCAGTTTATCGCGAACAGCCTCATATGGCTACACCTTC	CASSLSRTASYGYTF
TRBD2	few	TRBV10-3	TRBJ2-1	TGTGCCATCAGCGGACTAGCGCAGGCCTACAATGAGCAGTTCTTC	CAISGLAQAYNEQFF